The clone carrying this T cell receptor beta chain appeared a few times. The source of the sample is a study of identical twins. TCRdb re-derived calls from the 5' RACE reads in MiXCR, one entry per CDR3 protein. The sample lists roughly 720,000 distinct CDR3 sequences; about 20% were seen once. The CDR3 covers 15 residues. The V gene's germline CDR1 is MNHEY and CDR2 SVGAGI. V was shortened by 2 bases and J by 5 bases, with 12 bases between the two germline ends. These data also featured in a second study, about T cells expressing NK-cell markers. That paper notes: Beta-chain profiling covered CD3+CD56+NKG2C+, CD3+CD56+NKG2C- and CD3+CD56-NKG2C+ sorted subsets. Sorting was limited to alpha-beta TCR-expressing T cells with an anti-gamma-delta TCR antibody in several experiments. Among a few donors, these clonotypes also ranked first in the CD3+CD56-NKG2C+ fraction.

The gene calls are TRBV6-5 and TRBJ2-2, with D perhaps assigned TRBD1 or TRBD2 (7 bases each). Sequencing was done on a sample of PBMCs. This sequence was found in a woman aged 18 to 35 in good health. DNA for the CDR3: TGTGCCAGCAGTTACCGACAGGGAGGGACCGGGGAGCTGTTTTTT. Encoded protein: CASSYRQGGTGELFF.